The sequence of this T cell receptor (beta chain) was determined in a study of post-analysis software for immune sequencing data (dated by TCRdb to the mid-2010s). Looking at the study overall: Recorded disease courses included relapsing-remitting, secondary progressive and progressive-relapsing multiple sclerosis, with some patients lacking subtype annotation. Patient repertoires were compared against 11 previously published healthy control repertoires from donors aged about 6 to 25 years. A subset of samples was prepared in parallel using single-end sample barcoding, then pooled and co-amplified after Illumina adapter ligation.

To demonstrate the VDJtools post-analysis software, the study profiled TCR beta repertoires from the peripheral blood of some 13 young patients with multiple sclerosis. Multiple sclerosis patients were children and adolescents aged about 6 to 17 years. Results the study describes overall, beyond this receptor: Patients showed significantly higher frequencies than controls for about 5 TRBV segments, among them TRBV5-6, TRBV5-1 and TRBV20-1. When samples were clustered directly using the F measure, samples prepared in the same batch co-clustered strongly, which prompted a batch-effect correction. The multiple sclerosis patient group was slightly younger than the control group. Multiple sclerosis patients had significantly lower normalized Chao1 diversity than controls, a result that suggests substantial peripheral T-cell clonal expansion.

This clonotype was observed a few times. Which antigen it targets is not known. No per-base quality is available; no much larger clone lies one base away. Libraries were constructed by PCR. TCRdb names Illumina HiSeq 2500 as the instrument used. To reduce PCR and sequencing biases, unique molecular identifiers were built into the TCR beta cDNA libraries. Some 500,000 cDNA molecules were obtained per 1 to 10 million input T cells, so each molecule approximated one T cell. Patient libraries were prepared and sequenced with the same protocol used for the earlier healthy control dataset. Samples belonging to the same batch were prepared together, multiplexed and sequenced on a shared HiSeq lane. In the paper's pipeline: MIGEC was used to process the raw barcoded reads, and molecular identifier groups with only a single read were discarded before consensus assembly and CDR3 extraction. VDJtools was used for post-analysis of the clonotype tables, with diversity normalized by down-sampling every dataset to the smallest sample size. In repertoire overlap clustering, CDR3 amino acid sequences, but not nucleotide sequences, were matched to correct batch-related cross-sample contamination. TCRdb passed the public sequencing reads through fastp at Q25 and MiXCR, retaining productive beta sequences. Every distinct CDR3 protein forms one entry, paired with its most common genes and DNA. The V and J calls and clone size come from TCRdb's table, not from the authors' own analysis. The sample table holds 430,000 or so distinct CDR3 sequences, of which about 39% were seen once. Of the sample, roughly 8.2% is held by the ten largest clones.

Trimming leaves V shorter by 3 bases and J shorter by 6 bases, with the junction holding 7 bases beyond the gene matches. Per the germline V gene, SGDLS is the CDR1 and YYNGEE is the CDR2. Counted from cysteine to phenylalanine, this CDR3 has 15 amino acids. Only the CDR3 region is kept as DNA, spanning 45 bases read in frame from base 1. The chain is made from TRBV9 and TRBJ2-3; 10 bases in the middle match TRBD2. The sequence derives from a girl aged 2 to 10 with multiple sclerosis. The sample consisted of blood. The CDR3 protein: CASSETSGEGDTQYF. The base sequence is TGTGCCAGCAGCGAAACTAGCGGGGAAGGTGATACGCAGTATTTT.